This entry is about one TCR beta chain. Its antigen remains unknown. The data are from a study of T cell responses to AZD1222 COVID-19 vaccine. This CDR3 has 14 amino acids. Germline CDR1 is LNHDA and CDR2 is SQIVND (reference sequence). V lost 5 bases and J 6 bases, leaving 14 bases between the germline ends. Whole-study results and caveats: Recipients of AZD1222 seropositive at baseline numbered only 6 or 7.

Sequencing used immunoSEQ multiplex PCR; TCRdb keeps in-frame clones, though not all of them. The table includes some 150,000 clones, 75% to 90% detected once. Sequenced here: peripheral blood, sampled 28 days after the second dose of the MenACWY control vaccine. The chain uses TRBV19 and TRBJ1-5, with D unresolved. The clonotype was recovered from an adult who received the MenACWY meningococcal vaccine as a control. Written as DNA, the CDR3 is TGTGCCAGTAGTCCCGGATCCGAAGGTCAGCCCCAGCATTTT. Protein product: CASSPGSEGQPQHF.